Presented here are 24 T cell receptor beta chains from one specimen sequenced in a study of T cell responses to AZD1222 COVID-19 vaccine (dated by TCRdb to the early 2020s). The library was generated by the immunoSEQ multiplex PCR assay. The immuneACCESS repertoire file appears here via TCRdb, limited to in-frame rearrangements. These files lack a portion of the clones; in checked studies, under half of the deficit traces to unresolved V genes, and the cause of the others is not known. The sample table contains roughly 120,000 clones; only one count was recorded for about nine tenths of them. Around 14% of the sample belongs to the ten largest clones. Reading the label with the study, this specimen's time point is: baseline before first vaccination. The source was peripheral blood, collected on day 0 of AZD1222 vaccination. These TCRs come from an adult in good health.

V and J are TRBV6-1 and TRBJ2-7; weak D call: TRBD1 (6 bases). This CDR3 comprises 13 residues. CDR1 and CDR2 from the germline V gene are MNHNS and SASEGT. With 1 base removed from V and 2 bases from J, the gap between germline ends came to 6 bases. CDR3 region: CASSEDRAYEQYF. The CDR3 region has the DNA TGTGCCAGCAGTGAAGACAGGGCCTACGAGCAGTACTTC.

This clone was seen just once. The CDR3 DNA sequence: TGTGCCAGCGCAGGGGACGGGGGGGCCAACGTCCTGACTTTC. This encodes CASAGDGGANVLTF. The chain uses TRBV18 and TRBJ2-6, with a possible D match to TRBD1 (6 bases). The V end was cut by 8 bases, the J end by 4 bases, with 12 bases between. Germline V lookup: CDR1 KGHSH, CDR2 LQKENI. This CDR3 spans 14 amino acids.

The chain carries TRBV5-4 and TRBJ1-2; 7 bases are shared with TRBD1. Per the germline V gene, CDR1 is SGHNT and CDR2 is YYREEE (reference sequence). The CDR3 spans 15 residues. V lost 3 bases and J lost 2; bases outside the gene matches: 7. As DNA, the CDR3 is TGTGCCAGCAGCTCCGGATCGACAGGGAACTATGGCTACACCTTC. Amino acid sequence: CASSSGSTGNYGYTF. Looking up the rest from reference TRBV5-4 and TRBJ1-2 gives the full variable domain: ETGVTQSPTHLIKTRGQQVTLRCSSQSGHNTVSWYQQALGQGPQFIFQYYREEENGRGNFPPRFSGLQFPNYSSELNVNALELDDSALYLCASSSGSTGNYGYTFGSGTRLTVV.

Comment on this clone: Other DNA sequences in the sample encode the same CDR3. The rearrangement links TRBV5-1 to TRBJ2-7; the D gene is possibly TRBD1 (5 bases). In germline, CDR1 is SGHRS, CDR2 YFSETQ. Trimming took 5 bases from V and 2 from J, leaving 8 bases between them. CDR3 length: 12 residues. Here the CDR3 DNA reads TGCGCCAGCAGGGACACCACCTACGAGCAGTACTTC. Amino acids: CASRDTTYEQYF.

The rearrangement uses TRBV6-2 or TRBV6-3 and TRBJ2-1; 9 bases match TRBD2. CDR1 and CDR2 (germline): MNHEY, SVGEGT. V gave up 4 bases and J gave up 7 bases; unmatched junction bases: 20. The CDR3 has 19 residues. The CDR3 loop is CASSFPPTVRGGLKNEQFF. As DNA, the CDR3 is TGTGCCAGCAGTTTCCCTCCGACTGTGCGGGGGGGCCTTAAGAATGAGCAGTTCTTC.

This chain links TRBV7-9 with TRBJ2-6, with D perhaps matching TRBD2 (6 bases). From germline, CDR1 is SEHNR and CDR2 FQNEAQ (reference sequence). Deletions cut 5 bases from V and 0 bases from J, with 17 bases between. This CDR3 comprises 18 residues. CDR3: CASSPRRSGLSGANVLTF. Written as DNA, the CDR3 is TGTGCCAGCAGCCCCCGGAGGTCGGGACTCTCTGGGGCCAACGTCCTGACTTTC. The whole variable domain, remainder taken from reference TRBV7-9 and TRBJ2-6, is DTGVSQNPRHKITKRGQNVTFRCDPISEHNRLYWYRQTLGQGPEFLTYFQNEAQLEKSRLLSDRFSAERPKGSFSTLEIQRTEQGDSAMYLCASSPRRSGLSGANVLTFGAGSRLTVL.

The V gene is TRBV6-2 or TRBV6-3, the J gene TRBJ2-1; D possibly uses TRBD1 or TRBD2 (5 bases each). Germline V gene lookup returns CDR1 MNHEY and CDR2 SVGEGT. The CDR3 is 14 residues long. V was trimmed by 0 bases and J by 6 bases, leaving 9 bases between them. In DNA, the CDR3 is TGTGCCAGCAGTTACTCGTGGGGGAGCAATGAGCAGTTCTTC. Protein product: CASSYSWGSNEQFF.

CDR3 sequence (DNA): TGTGCCAGCAATCTTAGACAGGGAGATTACAATGAGCAGTTCTTC. This encodes CASNLRQGDYNEQFF. The chain recombines TRBV2 with TRBJ2-1, with TRBD1 identical over 7 bases. This CDR3 has 15 residues. Germline CDR1 and CDR2: SNHLY and FYNNEI. V lost 7 bases to trimming and J lost 4 bases; unmatched junction nucleotides: 10.

The chain carries TRBV9 and TRBJ1-3; D is unresolved. CDR3 length: 15 amino acids. Trimming shortened V by 3 bases and J by 2 bases, and 12 bases separated the two germline ends. The germline V gene encodes CDR1 SGDLS and CDR2 YYNGEE. CDR3 region: CASSGSSYPGNTIYF. The CDR3 region has the DNA TGTGCCAGCAGCGGTAGTTCATATCCTGGAAACACCATATATTTT.

The CDR3 DNA reads as TGTGCCAGCTCACCATCGGAGGGGATCATGACTGAAGCTTTCTTT. Translating it yields CASSPSEGIMTEAFF. The chain employs TRBV18 and TRBJ1-1, with D possibly TRBD1 on 5 matching bases. Between the trimmed V and J ends, which lost 2 bases and 5 bases, there was a span of 15 bases. The CDR3 length is 15 residues. CDR1 KGHSH and CDR2 LQKENI come from the germline V gene.

The rearrangement links TRBV27 to TRBJ1-1, with 10 positions matching TRBD1. Germline V gene sequence: CDR1 MNHEY, CDR2 SMNVEV (reference sequence). The CDR3 extends over 18 amino acids. The V gene end was trimmed by 5 bases and the J gene end by 5 bases; junction bases not matched to a gene: 17. CDR3 bases: TGTGCCAGCAGTCCCGACGGGACAGGGGTCGGTTTCCTTACTGAAGCTTTCTTT. This sequence encodes CASSPDGTGVGFLTEAFF.

This sequence joins TRBV9 and TRBJ2-7; D may be TRBD2 (6 bases). Germline CDR1 and CDR2: SGDLS and YYNGEE. The CDR3 runs to 13 residues. V was clipped by 4 bases and J by 4 bases, with 12 bases between them. The CDR3 reads CASSSPGGYEQYF. The CDR3 region has the DNA TGTGCCAGCAGCTCTCCTGGGGGGTACGAGCAGTACTTC.

CDR3 in DNA: TGTGCCAGCAGTTACACGAACAGGGGCGCTAACTATGGCTACACCTTC. Its protein product is CASSYTNRGANYGYTF. The gene calls are TRBV6-5 and TRBJ1-2, with 7 bases identical to TRBD1. CDR1 and CDR2 (germline): MNHEY, SVGAGI. There are 16 residues in the CDR3. V was clipped by 2 bases and J by 0 bases; unmatched bases: 6.

This chain joins TRBV28 and TRBJ1-2; TRBD1 is a possible D gene (5 bases). This CDR3 region has 15 residues. Germline loops: CDR1 MDHEN, CDR2 SYDVKM. V was trimmed by 5 bases and J by 8 bases, leaving 21 bases between them. CDR3 DNA sequence: TGTGCCAGCAGTCCAAATCGACAGCCTTTGGGAGGCTACACCTTC. It is translated as CASSPNRQPLGGYTF.

V gene TRBV28 combines with J gene TRBJ2-7, with 11 bases lining up with TRBD1. The CDR3 is made up of 15 amino acids. Germline V lookup: CDR1 MDHEN, CDR2 SYDVKM. The ends lost 4 bases at V and 3 bases at J; junction bases unmatched: 5. CDR3 DNA sequence: TGTGCCAGCAGTTCTTCCGGGACAGGGGGCTACGAGCAGTACTTC. Translating it yields CASSSSGTGGYEQYF.

This chain joins TRBV3-1 (or the pseudogene TRBV3-2) and TRBJ1-5; weak D call: TRBD1 (6 bases). This CDR3 has 12 amino acids. Per germline, CDR1 LGHDT and CDR2 YNNKEL (reference sequence). The V and J ends lost 3 bases and 7 bases respectively, with 7 bases between them. The CDR3 region is CASSQRGQPQHF. DNA of the CDR3: TGTGCCAGCAGCCAGAGGGGGCAGCCCCAGCATTTT.

V is TRBV5-3 and J is TRBJ2-7; D uncertain. TRBV5-3 is reported as an ORF; its role is uncertain. CDR3 length: 12 amino acids. With 5 bases removed from V and 6 bases from J, the gap between germline ends came to 12 bases. Written as DNA, the CDR3 is TGTGCCAGAAGACGAAAAACGAGCGAGCAGTACTTC. Translation: CARRRKTSEQYF.

The rearrangement uses TRBV5-4 and TRBJ2-7; 10 bases match TRBD2. There are 19 residues in the CDR3. J lost 4 bases, V lost 0 bases, and 16 bases had no gene match. Germline-derived CDR1 and CDR2 are SGHNT and YYREEE (reference sequence). The CDR3 region is CASSLGVSGLAGDLYEQYF. Here the CDR3 DNA reads TGTGCCAGCAGCTTGGGTGTAAGTGGGCTAGCGGGGGATCTGTACGAGCAGTACTTC.

This clone was picked up one time. The V and J genes are TRBV7-8 and TRBJ2-2; D is unresolved. Germline values: CDR1 SGHVS, CDR2 FQNEAQ. V lost 10 bases, J lost 4 bases, and 16 bases lay in between. The CDR3 extends over 14 amino acids. The CDR3 spells CAKAPSSTTGELFF. The CDR3 bases are TGTGCCAAGGCGCCCAGTAGTACCACCGGGGAGCTGTTTTTT.

The gene calls are TRBV6-2 or TRBV6-3 and TRBJ1-2; 10 nucleotides align to TRBD1. CDR3 length: 14 amino acids. The germline V gene encodes CDR1 MNHEY and CDR2 SVGEGT. V trimming: 5 bases; J trimming: 4 bases; junction bases outside the gene matches: 4. The CDR3 nucleotides read TGTGCCAGCAGTGACCGGACAGGGGGCTATGGCTACACCTTC. The encoded protein is CASSDRTGGYGYTF.

The chain has TRBV19 and TRBJ1-2; D perhaps matches TRBD1 (6 bases). There are 14 residues in the CDR3. V dropped 4 bases and J dropped 4 bases, with 13 bases sitting between them. Germline-derived CDR1 and CDR2 are LNHDA and SQIVND (reference sequence). CDR3 residues: CASSTKTGFYGYTF. The CDR3 coding sequence is TGTGCCAGTAGTACCAAGACAGGTTTCTATGGCTACACCTTC. Filled out from reference TRBV19 and TRBJ1-2, the complete variable domain reads DGGITQSPKYLFRKEGQNVTLSCEQNLNHDAMYWYRQDPGQGLRLIYYSQIVNDFQKGDIAEGYSVSREKKESFPLTVTSAQKNPTAFYLCASSTKTGFYGYTFGSGTRLTVV.

This chain uses TRBV6-2 or TRBV6-3 with TRBJ2-7; tentative D call: TRBD1 (6 bases). Germline-derived CDR1 and CDR2 are MNHEY and SVGEGT. Deletions cut 2 bases from V and 3 bases from J, with 11 bases between. The CDR3 is made up of 14 amino acids. The CDR3: CASSYGGQVYEQYF. The CDR3 nucleotides read TGTGCCAGCAGTTACGGGGGCCAAGTCTACGAGCAGTACTTC.

The chain recombines TRBV28 with TRBJ1-1; D remains ambiguous. The CDR3 spans 13 residues. The V and J ends lost 8 bases and 0 bases respectively, with 10 bases between them. Germline assignment: CDR1 MDHEN and CDR2 SYDVKM. CDR3 sequence (DNA): TGTGCCAGCCATGGACCGATGAACACTGAAGCTTTCTTT. Translation gives CASHGPMNTEAFF.

The chain has TRBV5-4 and TRBJ1-1; 9 bases are a match to TRBD1. The V gene's germline CDR1 is SGHNT and CDR2 YYREEE (reference sequence). The CDR3 totals 15 residues. V shed 2 bases and J 5 bases; nucleotides not matched to a gene: 7. CDR3 residues: CASSFPGTGWTEAFF. The CDR3 DNA sequence: TGTGCCAGCAGCTTTCCCGGGACAGGGTGGACTGAAGCTTTCTTT. The entire variable domain, with the rest obtained from reference TRBV5-4 and TRBJ1-1, is as follows: ETGVTQSPTHLIKTRGQQVTLRCSSQSGHNTVSWYQQALGQGPQFIFQYYREEENGRGNFPPRFSGLQFPNYSSELNVNALELDDSALYLCASSFPGTGWTEAFFGQGTRLTVV.